The rows below give T cell receptor beta chains drawn from one sample of a study of blood T cell repertoires in COVID-19. The method was immunoSEQ multiplex PCR; TCRdb's version includes in-frame clones alone and lacks a portion of them. This repertoire shows around 250,000 clones, more than 70% found once; its top ten account for roughly 5%. The sample comprised peripheral blood. Receptor source: a man of 80 years or more with acute or convalescent COVID-19. CDR3s include the opening cysteine and the closing phenylalanine or tryptophan. D genes are given only for firm matches. Some rows mark clone size as missing; the rest say once, few, many or name a class of expanded clone.

>TRBV11-2|TRBD1|TRBJ1-2|NA
TGTGCCAGCAGCTTAGATTTTTGGGGACAGGGCTTTGACGGCTACACCTTC
CASSLDFWGQGFDGYTF
>TRBV6-5|NA|TRBJ1-6|once
TGTGCCAGCGCGGACAGATGGGCTAATAATTCACCCCTCCACTTT
CASADRWANNSPLHF
>TRBV30|NA|TRBJ1-6|few
TGTGCCTGGAAGAGAGTCGGCACGGGTAGTTCACCCCTCCACTTT
CAWKRVGTGSSPLHF
>TRBV5-4|TRBD1|TRBJ2-5|NA
TGTGCCAGCAGCCCACCGGGACAGAGACAAGAGACCCAGTACTTC
CASSPPGQRQETQYF
>TRBV14|NA|TRBJ1-6|few
TGTGCCAGCAGCCCCAGACTCGATAATTCACCCCTCCACTTT
CASSPRLDNSPLHF
>TRBV2|NA|TRBJ1-1|NA
TGTGCCAGCATCAGGGGTGTAGGAGACACTGAAGCTTTCTTT
CASIRGVGDTEAFF
>TRBV19|TRBD1|TRBJ1-5|NA
TGTGCCAGTAGTATCTCAGGGGGCCGCAATCAGCCCCAGCATTTT
CASSISGGRNQPQHF
>TRBV5-1|NA|TRBJ1-5|NA
TGCGCCAGCAGCTTGCTGGACAGTAGCAATCAGCCCCAGCATTTT
CASSLLDSSNQPQHF
>TRBV28|NA|TRBJ1-1|NA
TGTGCCAGCAGTCCACCAGGGGTGGAGGTTAACACTGAAGCTTTCTTT
CASSPPGVEVNTEAFF
>TRBV6-5|NA|TRBJ2-7|NA
TGTGCCAGCAAGGTGGGCGACTACGAGCAGTACTTC
CASKVGDYEQYF
>TRBV3-1/TRBV3-2|TRBD1|TRBJ2-5|NA
TGTGCCAGCAGCCAATTTCGGGGACAGGGGGCCGAGACCCAGTACTTC
CASSQFRGQGAETQYF
>TRBV9|NA|TRBJ2-3|NA
TGTGCCAGCAGCGTAGTTGAGGGGGTAGGCGTAGATACGCAGTATTTT
CASSVVEGVGVDTQYF
>TRBV19|TRBD1|TRBJ2-7|NA
TGTGCCGTCCGGGACAGAAGCTCCTACGAGCAGTACTTC
CAVRDRSSYEQYF
>TRBV5-1|NA|TRBJ2-5|NA
TGCGCCAGCAGCCTTGCGGGACTCCGAGAGACCCAGTACTTC
CASSLAGLRETQYF
>TRBV10-2|NA|TRBJ2-3|few
TGCGCCAGCAGTGAGTCGCCGGTTAGCACAGATACGCAGTATTTT
CASSESPVSTDTQYF
>TRBV4-1|NA|TRBJ2-7|NA
TGCGCCAGCAGCCAAGCGGACACTGCTGTAGGTCAAAAGCAGTACTTC
CASSQADTAVGQKQYF
>TRBV10-1|TRBD2|TRBJ2-2|NA
TGCGCCAGCAGTGAGTCGAGGATTAGCGGGGGGTCCAACACCGGGGAGCTGTTTTTT
CASSESRISGGSNTGELFF
>TRBV24-1|NA|TRBJ2-3|NA
TGTGCCACCAGTGATACCCGGACATCCTTAGGCCTAGATACGCAGTATTTT
CATSDTRTSLGLDTQYF
>TRBV3-1/TRBV3-2|TRBD1|TRBJ2-5|NA
TGTGCCAGCAGCCGACTGGGACAGGGAACTCAAGAGACCCAGTACTTC
CASSRLGQGTQETQYF
>TRBV23-1|NA|TRBJ1-2|few
TGCGCCAGCAGTCAATCCTCGAAACCCGGATCCAGGGCAAACTATGGCTACACCTTC
CASSQSSKPGSRANYGYTF
>TRBV24-1|TRBD2|TRBJ2-3|NA
TGTGCCACCAGTGAGCCCGGGACTAGCGGGGGGGCTGTCGTGGTTGCAGATACGCAGTATTTT
CATSEPGTSGGAVVVADTQYF
>TRBV10-3|NA|TRBJ2-1|NA
TGTGCCATCAGTGAGTCCCGGCAGGGAGGCTCCTACAATGAGCAGTTCTTC
CAISESRQGGSYNEQFF
>TRBV5-1|TRBD2|TRBJ2-7|once
TGCGCCAGCAGCGGACTAGCGGGGGCTGGCGAGCAGTACTTC
CASSGLAGAGEQYF
>TRBV24-1|NA|TRBJ2-2|NA
TGTGCCACCAAGAGGGACGGGGGCACCGGGGAGCTGTTTTTT
CATKRDGGTGELFF
>TRBV30|NA|TRBJ1-6|once
TGTGCCGCCCGGGTCGGGTCCTATAATTCACCCCTCCACTTT
CAARVGSYNSPLHF
>TRBV5-1|NA|TRBJ2-1|NA
TGCGCCAGCAGCTTGGACGTAGGGATGGGGGGTCATGAGCAGTTCTTC
CASSLDVGMGGHEQFF
>TRBV7-3|NA|TRBJ2-1|NA
TGTGCCAGCAGCCCTCATAAAACGCGTGGGTCTGGGGCCAATGAGCAGTTCTTC
CASSPHKTRGSGANEQFF
>TRBV3-1/TRBV3-2|TRBD1|TRBJ2-2|NA
TGTGCCAGCAGCCAGGACAGGAGTGGGAACACCGGGGAGCTGTTTTTT
CASSQDRSGNTGELFF
>TRBV5-5|NA|TRBJ1-3|NA
TGTGCCAGCAGCTTTGGAGGGGCCGGTTCTGGAAACACCATATATTTT
CASSFGGAGSGNTIYF
>TRBV19|NA|TRBJ2-5|NA
TGTGCCAGTAGTTCCCCTGAGAGAGAGACCCAGTACTTC
CASSSPERETQYF
>TRBV29-1|TRBD1|TRBJ1-1|NA
TGCAGCGTTGAGTTAGGACAGGGAAAAGCTTTCTTT
CSVELGQGKAFF
>TRBV27|TRBD2|TRBJ2-2|few
TGTGCCAGCTCCTCGAATAGCGGGGGCGGGGAGCTGTTTTTT
CASSSNSGGGELFF
>TRBV28|TRBD1|TRBJ1-5|once
TGTGCCAGCAGTCCCTCGGGACAGAGCAATCAGCCCCAGCATTTT
CASSPSGQSNQPQHF